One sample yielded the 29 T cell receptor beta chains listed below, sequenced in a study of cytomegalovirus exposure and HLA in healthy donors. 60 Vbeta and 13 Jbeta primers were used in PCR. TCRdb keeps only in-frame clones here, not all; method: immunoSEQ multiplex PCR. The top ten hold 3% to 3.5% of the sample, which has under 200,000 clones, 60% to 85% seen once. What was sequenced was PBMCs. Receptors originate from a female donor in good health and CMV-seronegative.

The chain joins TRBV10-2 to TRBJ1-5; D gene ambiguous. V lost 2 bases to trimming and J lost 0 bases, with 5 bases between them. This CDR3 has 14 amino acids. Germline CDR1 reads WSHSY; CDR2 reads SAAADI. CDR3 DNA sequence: TGCGCCAGCAGTGAGATGGCTAGCAATCAGCCCCAGCATTTT. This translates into CASSEMASNQPQHF.

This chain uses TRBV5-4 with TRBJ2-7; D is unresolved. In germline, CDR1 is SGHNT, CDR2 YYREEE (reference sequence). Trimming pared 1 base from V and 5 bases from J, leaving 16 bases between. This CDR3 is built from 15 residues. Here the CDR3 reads CASSLMTLAVDEQYF. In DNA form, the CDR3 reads TGTGCCAGCAGCTTGATGACTCTGGCGGTGGACGAGCAGTACTTC.

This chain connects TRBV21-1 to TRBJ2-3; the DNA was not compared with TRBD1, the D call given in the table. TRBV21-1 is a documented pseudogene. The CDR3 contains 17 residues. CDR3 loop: CASSTYLGQSHTDTQYF. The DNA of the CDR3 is TGTGCCAGCAGCACCTATCTTGGACAGAGTCACACAGATACGCAGTATTTT.

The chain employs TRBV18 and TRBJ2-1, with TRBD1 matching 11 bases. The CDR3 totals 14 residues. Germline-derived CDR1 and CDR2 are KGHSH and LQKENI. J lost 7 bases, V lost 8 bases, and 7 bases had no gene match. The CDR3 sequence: CASLGQGAGNEQFF. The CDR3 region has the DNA TGTGCCAGCCTAGGACAGGGGGCGGGAAATGAGCAGTTCTTC.

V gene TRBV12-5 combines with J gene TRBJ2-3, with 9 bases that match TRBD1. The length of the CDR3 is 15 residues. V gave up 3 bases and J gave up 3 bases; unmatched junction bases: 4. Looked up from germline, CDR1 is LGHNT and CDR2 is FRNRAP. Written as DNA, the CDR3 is TGTGCTAGTGGTTTATTGGGACAGGGAACAGATACGCAGTATTTT. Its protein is CASGLLGQGTDTQYF.

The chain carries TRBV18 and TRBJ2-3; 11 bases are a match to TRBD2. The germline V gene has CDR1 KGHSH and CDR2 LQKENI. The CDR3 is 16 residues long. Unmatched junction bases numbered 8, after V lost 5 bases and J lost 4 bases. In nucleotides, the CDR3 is TGTGCCAGCTCATCCGGCCTAGCGGGGGGTGCAGATACGCAGTATTTT. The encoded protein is CASSSGLAGGADTQYF.

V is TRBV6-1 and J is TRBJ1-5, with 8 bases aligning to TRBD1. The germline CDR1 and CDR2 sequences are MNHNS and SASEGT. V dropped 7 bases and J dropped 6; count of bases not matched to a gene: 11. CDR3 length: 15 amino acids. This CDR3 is CASTEDRARSQPQHF. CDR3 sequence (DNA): TGTGCCAGCACCGAGGACAGGGCTAGGAGTCAGCCCCAGCATTTT.

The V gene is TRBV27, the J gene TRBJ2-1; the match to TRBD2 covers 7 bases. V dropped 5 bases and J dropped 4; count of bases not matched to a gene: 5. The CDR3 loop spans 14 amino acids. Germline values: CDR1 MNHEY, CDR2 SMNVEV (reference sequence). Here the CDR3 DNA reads TGTGCCAGCAGTCTGAAGCGGGGATACAATGAGCAGTTCTTC. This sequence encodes CASSLKRGYNEQFF.

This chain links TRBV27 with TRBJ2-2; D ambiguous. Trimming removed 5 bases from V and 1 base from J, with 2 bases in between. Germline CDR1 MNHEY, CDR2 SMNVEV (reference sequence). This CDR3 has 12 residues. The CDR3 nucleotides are TGTGCCAGCAGTCAGAACACCGGGGAGCTGTTTTTT. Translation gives CASSQNTGELFF.

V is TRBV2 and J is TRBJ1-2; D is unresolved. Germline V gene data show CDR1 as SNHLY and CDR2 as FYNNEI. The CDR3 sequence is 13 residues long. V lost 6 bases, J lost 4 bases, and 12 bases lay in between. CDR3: CASSPPDIYGYTF. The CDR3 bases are TGTGCCAGCAGCCCCCCAGACATCTATGGCTACACCTTC.

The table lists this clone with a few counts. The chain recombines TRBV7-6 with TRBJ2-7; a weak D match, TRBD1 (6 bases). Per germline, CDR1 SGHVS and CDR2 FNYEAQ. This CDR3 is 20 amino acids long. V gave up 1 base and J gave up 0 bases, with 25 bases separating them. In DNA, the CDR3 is TGTGCCAGCAGCTTAGTCCAGGCAGGGGCGATGGTCGGGGTCTCCTACGAGCAGTACTTC. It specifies CASSLVQAGAMVGVSYEQYF. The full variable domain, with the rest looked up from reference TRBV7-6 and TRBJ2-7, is GAGVSQSPRYKVTKRGQDVALRCDPISGHVSLYWYRQALGQGPEFLTYFNYEAQQDKSGLPNDRFSAERPEGSISTLTIQRTEQRDSAMYRCASSLVQAGAMVGVSYEQYFGPGTRLTVT.

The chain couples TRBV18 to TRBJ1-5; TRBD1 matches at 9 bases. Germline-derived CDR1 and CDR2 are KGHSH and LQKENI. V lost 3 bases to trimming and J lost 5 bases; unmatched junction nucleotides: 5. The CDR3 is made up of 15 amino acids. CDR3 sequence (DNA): TGTGCCAGCTCACCCGGGACAGGGCGACATCAGCCCCAGCATTTT. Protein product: CASSPGTGRHQPQHF.

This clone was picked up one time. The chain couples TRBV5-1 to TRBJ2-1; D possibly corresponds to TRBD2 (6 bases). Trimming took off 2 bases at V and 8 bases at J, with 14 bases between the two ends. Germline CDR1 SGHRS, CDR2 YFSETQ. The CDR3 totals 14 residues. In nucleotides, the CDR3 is TGCGCCAGCAGCTTTTCCGGGAGTCAGGATGAGCAGTTCTTC. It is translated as CASSFSGSQDEQFF. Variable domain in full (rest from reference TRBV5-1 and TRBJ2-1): KAGVTQTPRYLIKTRGQQVTLSCSPISGHRSVSWYQQTPGQGLQFLFEYFSETQRNKGNFPGRFSGRQFSNSRSEMNVSTLELGDSALYLCASSFSGSQDEQFFGPGTRLTVL.

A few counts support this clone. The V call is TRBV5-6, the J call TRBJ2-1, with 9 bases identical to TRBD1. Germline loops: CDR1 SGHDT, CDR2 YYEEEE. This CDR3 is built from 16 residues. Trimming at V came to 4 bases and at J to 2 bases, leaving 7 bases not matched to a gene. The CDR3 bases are TGTGCCAGCAGCACGGACAGGGGCCGGACCTACAATGAGCAGTTCTTC. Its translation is CASSTDRGRTYNEQFF.

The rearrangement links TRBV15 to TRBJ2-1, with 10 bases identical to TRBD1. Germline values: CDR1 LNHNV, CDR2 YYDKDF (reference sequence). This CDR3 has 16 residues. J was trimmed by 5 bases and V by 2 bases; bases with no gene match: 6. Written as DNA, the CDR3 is TGTGCCACCAGCAGAACCGACAGGGGGCCTGACAATGAGCAGTTCTTC. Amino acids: CATSRTDRGPDNEQFF.

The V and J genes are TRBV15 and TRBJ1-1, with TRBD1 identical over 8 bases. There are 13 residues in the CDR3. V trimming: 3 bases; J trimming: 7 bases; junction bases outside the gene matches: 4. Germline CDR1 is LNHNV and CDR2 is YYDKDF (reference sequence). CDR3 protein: CATSSRTGFEAFF. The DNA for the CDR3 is TGTGCCACCAGCAGTAGGACAGGGTTTGAAGCTTTCTTT. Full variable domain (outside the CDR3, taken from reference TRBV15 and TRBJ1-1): DAMVIQNPRYQVTQFGKPVTLSCSQTLNHNVMYWYQQKSSQAPKLLFHYYDKDFNNEADTPDNFQSRRPNTSFCFLDIRSPGLGDTAMYLCATSSRTGFEAFFGQGTRLTVV.

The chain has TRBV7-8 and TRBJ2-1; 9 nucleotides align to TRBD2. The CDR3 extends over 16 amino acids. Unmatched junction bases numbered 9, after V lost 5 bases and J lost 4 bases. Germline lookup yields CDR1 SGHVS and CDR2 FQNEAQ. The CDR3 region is CASSPGGAGGYNEQFF. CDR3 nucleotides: TGTGCCAGCAGCCCCGGTGGAGCGGGGGGATACAATGAGCAGTTCTTC.

CDR3 residues: CASSQPASGGAVTGELFF. The CDR3 DNA sequence: TGCGCCAGCAGCCAACCCGCTAGCGGGGGGGCCGTCACCGGGGAGCTGTTTTTT. This chain joins TRBV4-3 and TRBJ2-2; 12 nucleotides match TRBD2. Germline V gene data show CDR1 as LGHNA and CDR2 as YSLEER. V gave up 2 bases and J gave up 4 bases; unmatched junction bases: 8. The CDR3 totals 18 residues.

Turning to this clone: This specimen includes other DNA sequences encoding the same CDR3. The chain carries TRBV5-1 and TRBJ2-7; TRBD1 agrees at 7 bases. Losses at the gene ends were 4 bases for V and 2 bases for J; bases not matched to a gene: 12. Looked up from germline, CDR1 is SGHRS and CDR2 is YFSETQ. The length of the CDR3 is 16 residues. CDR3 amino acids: CASSGIPGQQTYEQYF. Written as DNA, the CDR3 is TGCGCCAGCAGCGGGATCCCGGGACAGCAGACCTACGAGCAGTACTTC.

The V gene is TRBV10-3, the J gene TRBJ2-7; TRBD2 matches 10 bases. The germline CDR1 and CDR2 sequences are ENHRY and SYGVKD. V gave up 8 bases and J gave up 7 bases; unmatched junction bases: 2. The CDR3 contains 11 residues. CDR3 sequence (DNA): TGTGCCATCCTTAGCGGGGGGGAGCAGTACTTC. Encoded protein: CAILSGGEQYF.

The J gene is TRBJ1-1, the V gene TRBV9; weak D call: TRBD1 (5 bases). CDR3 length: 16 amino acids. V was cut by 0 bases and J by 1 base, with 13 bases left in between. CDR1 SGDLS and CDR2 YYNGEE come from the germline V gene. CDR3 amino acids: CASSVDPGGGNTEAFF. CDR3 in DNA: TGTGCCAGCAGCGTAGACCCTGGGGGGGGGAACACTGAAGCTTTCTTT.

This CDR3 is CASSQQGFGQPQHF. DNA of the CDR3: TGCGCCAGCAGCCAACAGGGTTTTGGGCAGCCCCAGCATTTT. The V and J genes are TRBV4-3 and TRBJ1-5, with D possibly matching TRBD1 (5 bases). Germline CDR1 LGHNA, CDR2 YSLEER. CDR3 length: 14 amino acids. Trimming pared 2 bases from V and 7 bases from J, leaving 12 bases between.

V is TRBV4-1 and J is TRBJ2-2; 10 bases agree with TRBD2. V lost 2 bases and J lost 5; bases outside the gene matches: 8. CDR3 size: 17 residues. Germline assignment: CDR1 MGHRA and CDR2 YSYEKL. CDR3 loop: CASSQMVAGGLTGELFF. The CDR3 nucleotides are TGCGCCAGCAGCCAAATGGTAGCGGGAGGATTAACCGGGGAGCTGTTTTTT.

The chain's CDR3 is CASSSGQGGEKLFF. DNA for the CDR3: TGTGCCAGCAGCTCGGGACAGGGTGGCGAAAAACTGTTTTTT. The gene calls are TRBV7-9 and TRBJ1-4; TRBD1 aligns across 9 bases. The CDR3 has 14 residues. Trimming removed 4 bases from V and 8 bases from J; junction bases left unmatched: 5. Germline V gene lookup returns CDR1 SEHNR and CDR2 FQNEAQ (reference sequence).

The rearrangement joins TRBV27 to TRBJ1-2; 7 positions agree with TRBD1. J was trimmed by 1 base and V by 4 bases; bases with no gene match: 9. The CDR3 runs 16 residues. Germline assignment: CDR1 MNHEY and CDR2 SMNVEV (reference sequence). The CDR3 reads CASSSLQGTFNYGYTF. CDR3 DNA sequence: TGTGCCAGCAGTTCCCTACAGGGGACATTTAACTATGGCTACACCTTC.

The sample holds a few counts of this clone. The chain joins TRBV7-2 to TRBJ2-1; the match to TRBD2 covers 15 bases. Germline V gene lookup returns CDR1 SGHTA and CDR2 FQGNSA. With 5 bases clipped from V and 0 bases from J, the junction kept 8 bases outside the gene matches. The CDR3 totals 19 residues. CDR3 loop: CASSKGLAGGLSSYNEQFF. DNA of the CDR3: TGTGCCAGCAGCAAGGGACTAGCGGGGGGCCTGAGCTCCTACAATGAGCAGTTCTTC.

The CDR3 protein is CASSPSSGEDTEAFF. DNA for the CDR3: TGTGCCAGCAGTCCATCGTCGGGGGAGGACACTGAAGCTTTCTTT. J is TRBJ1-1 and V is TRBV27, with a possible D match to TRBD1 (5 bases). The CDR3 extends over 15 amino acids. Germline CDR1 is MNHEY and CDR2 is SMNVEV (reference sequence). With 5 bases removed from V and 3 bases from J, the gap between germline ends came to 16 bases.

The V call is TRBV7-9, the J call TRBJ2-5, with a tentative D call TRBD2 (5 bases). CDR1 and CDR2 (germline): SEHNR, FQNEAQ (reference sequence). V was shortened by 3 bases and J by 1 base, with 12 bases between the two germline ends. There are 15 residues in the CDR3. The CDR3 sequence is CASSFEGVLQETQYF. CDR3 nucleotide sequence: TGTGCCAGCAGCTTCGAGGGAGTCCTCCAAGAGACCCAGTACTTC.

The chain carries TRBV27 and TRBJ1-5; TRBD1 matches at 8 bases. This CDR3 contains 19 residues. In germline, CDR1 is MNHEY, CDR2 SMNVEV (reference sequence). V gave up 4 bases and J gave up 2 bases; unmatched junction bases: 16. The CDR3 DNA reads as TGTGCCAGCAGTTCCTTACTAGCCTTAGACAGGGGAGGCAATCAGCCCCAGCATTTT. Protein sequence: CASSSLLALDRGGNQPQHF.